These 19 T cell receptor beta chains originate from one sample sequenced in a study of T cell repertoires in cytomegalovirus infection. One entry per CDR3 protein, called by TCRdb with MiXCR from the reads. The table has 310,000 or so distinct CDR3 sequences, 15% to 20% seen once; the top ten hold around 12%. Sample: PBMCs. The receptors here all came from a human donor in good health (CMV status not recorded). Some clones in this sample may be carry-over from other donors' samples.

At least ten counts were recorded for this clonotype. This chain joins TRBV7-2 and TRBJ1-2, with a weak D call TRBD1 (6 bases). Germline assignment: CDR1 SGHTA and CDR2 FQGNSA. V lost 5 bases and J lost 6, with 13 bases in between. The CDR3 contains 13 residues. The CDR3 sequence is CASSPGQRHGYTF. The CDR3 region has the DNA TGTGCCAGCAGCCCCGGACAGAGACATGGCTACACCTTC.

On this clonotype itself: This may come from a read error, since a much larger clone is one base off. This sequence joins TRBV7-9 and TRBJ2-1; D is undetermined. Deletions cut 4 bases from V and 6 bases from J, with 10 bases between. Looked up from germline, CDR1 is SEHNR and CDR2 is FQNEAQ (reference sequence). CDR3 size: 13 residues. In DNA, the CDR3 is TGTGCCAGCAGCTCCTCTCCTACCAATGAGCAGTTCTTC. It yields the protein CASSSSPTNEQFF.

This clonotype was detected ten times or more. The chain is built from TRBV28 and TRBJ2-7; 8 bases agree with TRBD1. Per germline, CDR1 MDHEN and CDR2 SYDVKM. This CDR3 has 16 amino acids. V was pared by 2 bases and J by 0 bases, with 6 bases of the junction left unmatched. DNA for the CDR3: TGTGCCAGCAGTTTAATCGCGGGACAGGCCTCCTACGAGCAGTACTTC. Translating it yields CASSLIAGQASYEQYF.

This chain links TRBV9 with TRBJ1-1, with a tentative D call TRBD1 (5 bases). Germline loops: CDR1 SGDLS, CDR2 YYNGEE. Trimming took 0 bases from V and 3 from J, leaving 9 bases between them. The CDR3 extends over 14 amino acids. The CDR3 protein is CASSVVGTYTEAFF. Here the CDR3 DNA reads TGTGCCAGCAGCGTAGTAGGGACGTACACTGAAGCTTTCTTT.

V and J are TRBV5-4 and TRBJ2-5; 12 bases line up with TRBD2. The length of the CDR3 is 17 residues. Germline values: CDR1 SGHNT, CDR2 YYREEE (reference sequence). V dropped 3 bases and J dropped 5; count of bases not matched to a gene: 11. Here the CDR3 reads CASSSPGLAGLGETQYF. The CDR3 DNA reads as TGTGCCAGCAGCTCACCGGGACTAGCGGGCTTAGGGGAGACCCAGTACTTC.

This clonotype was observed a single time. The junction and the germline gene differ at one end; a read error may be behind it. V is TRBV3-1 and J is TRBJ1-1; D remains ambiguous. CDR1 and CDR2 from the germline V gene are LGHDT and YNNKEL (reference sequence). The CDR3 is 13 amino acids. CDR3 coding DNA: TGTGCCAGCACCCAACACCTCAACACTGAAGCTTTCTTT. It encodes CASTQHLNTEAFF.

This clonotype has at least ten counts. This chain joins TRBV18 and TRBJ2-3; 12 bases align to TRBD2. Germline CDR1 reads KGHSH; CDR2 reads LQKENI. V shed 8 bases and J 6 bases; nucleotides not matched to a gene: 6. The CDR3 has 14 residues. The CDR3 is CASSPGTSGDTQYF. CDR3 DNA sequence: TGTGCCAGCAGCCCAGGGACTAGCGGGGATACGCAGTATTTT.

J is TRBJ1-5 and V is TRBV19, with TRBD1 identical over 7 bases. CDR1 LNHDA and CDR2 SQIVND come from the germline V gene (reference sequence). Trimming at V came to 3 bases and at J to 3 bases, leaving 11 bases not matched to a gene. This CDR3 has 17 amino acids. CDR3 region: CASSIFMGGQTNQPQHF. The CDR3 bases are TGTGCCAGTAGTATTTTTATGGGGGGACAGACCAATCAGCCCCAGCATTTT.

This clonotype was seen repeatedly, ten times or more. The CDR3 nucleotides are TGTGCCACCACGGCGAGGAGAGAGACCCAGTACTTC. It yields the protein CATTARRETQYF. This sequence joins TRBV6-1 and TRBJ2-5; D ambiguous. Deletions cut 10 bases from V and 4 bases from J, with 13 bases between. The germline V gene has CDR1 MNHNS and CDR2 SASEGT. The CDR3 extends over 12 amino acids.

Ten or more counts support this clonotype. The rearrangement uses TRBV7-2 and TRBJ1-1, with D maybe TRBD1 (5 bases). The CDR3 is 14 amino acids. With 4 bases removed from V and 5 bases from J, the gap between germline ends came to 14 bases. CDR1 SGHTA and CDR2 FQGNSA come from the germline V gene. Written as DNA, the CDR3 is TGTGCCAGCAGCTGGACATGGGTGGCGACTGAAGCTTTCTTT. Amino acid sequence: CASSWTWVATEAFF.

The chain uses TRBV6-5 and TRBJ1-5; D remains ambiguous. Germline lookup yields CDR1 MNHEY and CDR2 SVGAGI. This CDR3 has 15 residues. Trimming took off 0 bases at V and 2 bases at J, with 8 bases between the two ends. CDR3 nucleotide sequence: TGTGCCAGCAGTTACTCGGTTCTCGGCAATCAGCCCCAGCATTTT. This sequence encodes CASSYSVLGNQPQHF.

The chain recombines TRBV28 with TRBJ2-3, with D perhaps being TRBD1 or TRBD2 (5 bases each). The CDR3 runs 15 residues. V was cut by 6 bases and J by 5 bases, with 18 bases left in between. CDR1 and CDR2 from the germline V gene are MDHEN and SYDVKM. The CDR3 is CASRLGTNRGDTQYF. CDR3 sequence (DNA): TGTGCCAGCAGACTGGGGACGAACCGTGGAGATACGCAGTATTTT.

CDR3 sequence reads: CASSQGYSGANVLTF. Here the CDR3 DNA reads TGCGCCAGCAGCCAAGGGTATTCTGGGGCCAACGTCCTGACTTTC. V usage is TRBV4-3 and J usage is TRBJ2-6; no clear D. Germline values: CDR1 LGHNA, CDR2 YSLEER. The CDR3 covers 15 residues. V lost 1 base and J 1 base, leaving 5 bases between the germline ends.

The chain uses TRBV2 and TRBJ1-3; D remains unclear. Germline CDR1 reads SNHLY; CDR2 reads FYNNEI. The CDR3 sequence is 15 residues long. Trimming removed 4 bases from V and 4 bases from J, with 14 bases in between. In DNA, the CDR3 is TGTGCCAGCAGTGGGACCCGAGGGCCCGGAAACACCATATATTTT. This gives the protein CASSGTRGPGNTIYF.

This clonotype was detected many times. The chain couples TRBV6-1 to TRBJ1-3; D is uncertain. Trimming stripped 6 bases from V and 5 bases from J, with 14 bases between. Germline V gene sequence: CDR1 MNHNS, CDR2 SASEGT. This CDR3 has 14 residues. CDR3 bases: TGTGCCAGCAGACCCCCGGGGAGGCGAAACACCATATATTTT. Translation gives CASRPPGRRNTIYF.

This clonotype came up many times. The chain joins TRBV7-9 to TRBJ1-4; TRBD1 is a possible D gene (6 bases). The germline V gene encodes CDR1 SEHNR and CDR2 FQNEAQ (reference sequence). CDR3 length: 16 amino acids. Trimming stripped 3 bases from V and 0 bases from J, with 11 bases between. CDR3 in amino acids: CASSLGHVATNEKLFF. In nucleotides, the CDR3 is TGTGCCAGCAGCTTGGGACACGTTGCAACTAATGAAAAACTGTTTTTT.

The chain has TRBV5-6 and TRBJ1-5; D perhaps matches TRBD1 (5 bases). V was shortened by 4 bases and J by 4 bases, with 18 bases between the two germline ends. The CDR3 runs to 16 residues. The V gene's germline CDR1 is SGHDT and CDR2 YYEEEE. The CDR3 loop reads CASSQSSGRPNQPQHF. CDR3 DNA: TGTGCCAGCAGCCAGTCCTCGGGACGGCCAAATCAGCCCCAGCATTTT. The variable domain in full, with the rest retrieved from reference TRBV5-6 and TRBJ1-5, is DAGVTQSPTHLIKTRGQQVTLRCSPKSGHDTVSWYQQALGQGPQFIFQYYEEEERQRGNFPDRFSGHQFPNYSSELNVNALLLGDSALYLCASSQSSGRPNQPQHFGDGTRLSIL.

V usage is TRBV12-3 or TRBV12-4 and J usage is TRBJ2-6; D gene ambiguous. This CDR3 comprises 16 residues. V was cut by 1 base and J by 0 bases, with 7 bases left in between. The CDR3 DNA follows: TGTGCCAGCAGTTTAGACAGACGCTCTGGGGCCAACGTCCTGACTTTC. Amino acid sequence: CASSLDRRSGANVLTF.

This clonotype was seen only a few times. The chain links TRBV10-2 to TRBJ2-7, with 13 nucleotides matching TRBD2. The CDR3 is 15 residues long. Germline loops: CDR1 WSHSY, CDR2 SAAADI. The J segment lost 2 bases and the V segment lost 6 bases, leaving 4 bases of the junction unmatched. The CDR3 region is CASRGGLAGAYEQYF. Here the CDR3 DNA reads TGCGCCAGCAGGGGTGGACTAGCGGGGGCCTACGAGCAGTACTTC.